This TCR beta chain was captured by sequencing in a study of T cell repertoires in cytomegalovirus infection. Concerning this clonotype: The antigen is not known.

Each CDR3 protein is one row after TCRdb ran MiXCR on the reads. The sample lists some 800,000 distinct CDR3 sequences, just under 30% occurring once. Trimming stripped 3 bases from V and 8 bases from J, with 7 bases between. The CDR3 spans 12 residues. From germline, CDR1 is SGHDN and CDR2 FVKESK. The specimen was cultured CD8+ T cells from PBMCs, collected from culture after CMV antigen stimulation. The receptor was isolated from a human donor in good health (CMV status not recorded). Some clones in this sample may be carry-over from other donors' samples. The chain employs TRBV14 and TRBJ1-4; D is unclear. CDR3 loop: CASSQTREKLFF. The CDR3 DNA reads as TGTGCCAGCAGCCAGACGAGGGAAAAACTGTTTTTT. Filled out from reference TRBV14 and TRBJ1-4, the complete variable domain reads EAGVTQFPSHSVIEKGQTVTLRCDPISGHDNLYWYRRVMGKEIKFLLHFVKESKQDESGMPNNRFLAERTGGTYSTLKVQPAELEDSGVYFCASSQTREKLFFGSGTQLSVL.